This is a list of T cell receptor beta chains from one sample in a study of Ad26.COV2.S vaccination and SARS-CoV-2 variants. Only in-frame clones appear in the TCRdb table, and some are missing; sequencing was by immunoSEQ multiplex PCR. This sample has about 680,000 clones, with around 92% found just once. Sequenced here: peripheral blood, sampled in a trial of Ad26.COV2.S vaccine versus placebo. Every receptor here comes from a person aged 18-65 years who received the Ad26.COV2.S COVID-19 vaccine or a placebo. CDR3s include the opening cysteine and the closing phenylalanine or tryptophan. Each record gives: J gene, V gene, clone size, D gene, CDR3 protein, CDR3 DNA. A D gene is named only where the DNA matches it firmly. For some rows the clone size is stated as once, few or many, or as a class when expanded; others skip it.

>TRBJ1-4|TRBV2|NA|NA
CASKGGRTNEKLFF
TGTGCCAGCAAAGGGGGACGGACGAATGAAAAACTGTTTTTT
>TRBJ1-1|TRBV5-8|few|NA
CASSPRSGPTNTEAFF
TGTGCCAGCAGCCCCCGTTCGGGACCGACGAACACTGAAGCTTTCTTT
>TRBJ1-5|TRBV18|NA|NA
CASSPRHSDQPQHF
TGTGCCAGCTCACCGCGGCACTCAGATCAGCCCCAGCATTTT
>TRBJ2-3|TRBV4-2|few|NA
CASSQEGRADTQYF
TGTGCCAGCAGCCAAGAGGGACGCGCAGATACGCAGTATTTT
>TRBJ1-1|TRBV5-1|few|TRBD1
CASSSTGQGWTEAFF
TGCGCCAGCAGCTCCACTGGACAGGGGTGGACTGAAGCTTTCTTT
>TRBJ1-2|TRBV7-9|NA|NA
CASSTGRMSYGYTF
TGTGCCAGCAGCACAGGGCGTATGAGCTATGGCTACACCTTC
>TRBJ1-1|TRBV12-3/TRBV12-4|NA|NA
CASSLEAPEAFF
TGTGCCAGCAGTTTAGAGGCTCCTGAAGCTTTCTTT
>TRBJ1-2|TRBV7-9|once|NA
CASSKGGTRGGLSTF
TGTGCCAGCAGCAAGGGGGGCACAAGGGGCGGTTTGTCTACCTTC
>TRBJ2-7|TRBV2|NA|NA
CASSATPLEQYF
TGTGCCAGCAGTGCGACGCCCCTGGAGCAGTACTTC
>TRBJ2-7|TRBV6-5|NA|NA
CASRPPRTAHHEQYF
TGTGCCAGCAGACCTCCCCGGACAGCTCACCACGAGCAGTACTTC
>TRBJ1-5|TRBV19|NA|TRBD1
CASSRGGQPQHF
TGTGCCAGTAGTAGAGGGGGCCAGCCCCAGCATTTT
>TRBJ2-7|TRBV7-2|NA|NA
CASTLGTSYEQYF
TGTGCCAGCACCCTCGGGACAAGCTACGAGCAGTACTTC
>TRBJ1-2|TRBV28|NA|NA
CASSPRTVLDYGYTF
TGTGCCAGCAGCCCAAGGACCGTCCTAGACTATGGCTACACCTTC
>TRBJ2-5|TRBV7-9|NA|NA
CASSLEGLRVETQYF
TGTGCCAGCAGCTTAGAAGGCCTGAGGGTAGAGACCCAGTACTTC
>TRBJ2-2|TRBV18|NA|NA
CASSPSGTGELFF
TGTGCCAGCTCACCCTCGGGCACCGGGGAGCTGTTTTTT
>TRBJ2-2|TRBV7-7|NA|TRBD1
CASKTGGNTGELFF
TGTGCTAGCAAGACAGGGGGTAATACCGGGGAGCTGTTTTTT
>TRBJ2-2|TRBV2|NA|NA
CASMRGLGSTGELFF
TGTGCCAGCATGAGGGGATTGGGATCAACCGGGGAGCTGTTTTTT
>TRBJ2-1|TRBV6-5|NA|TRBD1
CASRIGQGNYNEQFF
TGTGCCAGCAGGATAGGACAGGGCAACTACAATGAGCAGTTCTTC
>TRBJ2-7|TRBV6-5|few|NA
CASSYGSGIYEQYF
TGTGCCAGCAGTTACGGGTCAGGGATCTACGAGCAGTACTTC
>TRBJ2-7|TRBV30|NA|TRBD2
CAWSVAGAVHEQYF
TGTGCCTGGAGTGTAGCGGGAGCTGTCCACGAGCAGTACTTC
>TRBJ1-4|TRBV7-9|NA|NA
CAVRQYSGEKLFF
TGTGCCGTCCGGCAGTACTCAGGTGAAAAACTGTTTTTT
>TRBJ2-7|TRBV7-2|NA|TRBD1
CASGLWTGLNEQYF
TGTGCCAGCGGCCTCTGGACAGGGTTGAACGAGCAGTACTTC
>TRBJ2-5|TRBV7-2|NA|NA
CASSQRAGEGGQETQYF
TGTGCCAGCAGCCAGAGGGCGGGAGAGGGGGGCCAAGAGACCCAGTACTTC
>TRBJ2-2|TRBV27|NA|TRBD1
CASREGQGDTGELFF
TGTGCCAGCAGAGAGGGACAGGGCGACACCGGGGAGCTGTTTTTT
>TRBJ2-5|TRBV10-3|NA|NA
CAISARGGEETQYF
TGTGCCATCAGTGCTAGGGGCGGTGAAGAGACCCAGTACTTC
>TRBJ1-2|TRBV5-1|NA|NA
CASSLGGIGYTF
TGCGCCAGCAGCTTGGGCGGGATAGGCTACACCTTC
>TRBJ1-5|TRBV5-5|NA|NA
CASSLTGLLPGQPQHF
TGTGCCAGCAGCCTGACGGGACTCCTGCCGGGGCAGCCCCAGCATTTT
>TRBJ2-2|TRBV18|NA|TRBD1
CASSRTGANTGELFF
TGTGCCAGCTCACGGACAGGGGCGAACACCGGGGAGCTGTTTTTT
>TRBJ2-2|TRBV11-1|NA|NA
CASSLAVNTGELFF
TGTGCCAGCAGCTTAGCGGTGAACACCGGGGAGCTGTTTTTT